The present T cell receptor beta chain was sequenced within a study of PD-L1 blockade in urothelial cancer. The overall study: Atezolizumab therapy began for patients around 2014, dosed at 1,200 mg intravenously every 3 weeks. About 90% of the 29 patients were men whose urothelial cancer was bladder-origin.

The data were produced by immunoSEQ multiplex PCR, yet TCRdb's version contains in-frame clones alone and is incomplete. Of about 19,000 clones listed, approximately 86% are singletons. The study collected 1 to 8 samples per patient, pretreatment and on-treatment. The material sequenced was PBMCs, taken around atezolizumab (anti-PD-L1) treatment. The TCR comes from a man aged 50-60 years with urothelial cancer.

The CDR3 here is CASSFLGGGVYGYTF. The CDR3 DNA follows: TGTGCCAGCAGCTTTCTCGGGGGGGGCGTCTATGGCTACACCTTC. The chain links TRBV7-2 to TRBJ1-2; perhaps TRBD1 as D (6 bases). This CDR3 contains 15 residues. CDR1 SGHTA and CDR2 FQGNSA come from the germline V gene. The germline V and J ends were trimmed by 3 bases and 4 bases, with 15 bases remaining between them.